This TCR beta chain originates from a study of blood T cell repertoires in COVID-19. Study information: The samples span acute and convalescent COVID-19 from the United States, Italy and Spain. In each case, the material was cDNA or gDNA derived from T cells, B-cell-depleted T cells, or PBMCs.

Germline loops: CDR1 KGHSH, CDR2 LQKENI. The CDR3 spans 16 residues. Remarks on this clone: One end of the junction does not line up with germline, which may come from a read error.

Sequenced by immunoSEQ multiplex PCR; TCRdb stores in-frame clones only, minus some. The data hold fewer than 350,000 clones, with approximately 86% observed a single time. Across under 25 US areas, participants ranged in age from about 18 to 90 years. Each participant's cohort was designated according to participant-reported clinical history. V is TRBV18 and J is TRBJ1-1; tentative D call: TRBD1 (5 bases). The sample was PBMCs or T cells enriched from blood (not recorded which). This TCR came from a woman in her 30s who had recovered from COVID-19. CDR3 amino acids: CASSPRLGEGNTEAFF. In DNA form, the CDR3 reads TGTGCCAGCTCCCCACGGCTAGGGGAGGGGAACACTGAAGCTTTCTTT. The complete variable domain, with remaining parts taken from reference TRBV18 and TRBJ1-1, reads NAGVMQNPRHLVRRRGQEARLRCSPMKGHSHVYWYRQLPEEGLKFMVYLQKENIIDESGMPKERFSAEFPKEGPSILRIQQVVRGDSAAYFCASSPRLGEGNTEAFFGQGTRLTVV.